These T cell receptor beta chains were read from a single sample in a study of T cells after yellow fever vaccination. TCRdb independently ran MiXCR on the 5' RACE reads; one entry per CDR3 protein. The sample lists 360,000 or so distinct CDR3 sequences, more than 9% occurring once. Sequencing used PBMCs, obtained on the day of the first yellow fever vaccination. The receptors stem from a man younger than 30 who received the YFV17D yellow fever vaccine. Each CDR3 is given with its conserved first and last residue. D genes are given only for firm matches. Expanded clones are given a class, and other clones once, few, many or no size at all.

j_gene | abundance | v_gene | d_gene | CDR3aa | CDR3nt
TRBJ2-7 | . | TRBV7-9 | . | CASSRDILGEQYF | TGTGCCAGCAGCCGGGACATCTTGGGCGAGCAGTACTTC
TRBJ1-3 | . | TRBV28 | TRBD1 | CASSGTDSGNTIYF | TGTGCCAGCAGCGGGACAGATTCTGGAAACACCATATATTTT
TRBJ1-3 | few | TRBV28 | . | CASSFVPGRGGNTIYF | TGTGCCAGCAGTTTTGTTCCGGGACGTGGGGGAAACACCATATATTTT
TRBJ2-1 | . | TRBV29-1 | . | CSVVQGTQGEQFF | TGCAGCGTTGTACAGGGTACCCAGGGTGAGCAGTTCTTC
TRBJ2-2 | . | TRBV5-4 | . | CASSLSGPLLVLTGELFF | TGTGCCAGCAGCTTGTCTGGACCTTTACTAGTCCTCACCGGGGAGCTGTTTTTT
TRBJ2-1 | few | TRBV27 | TRBD2 | CASSQRGGLNEQFF | TGTGCCAGCAGTCAGCGGGGGGGTCTGAATGAGCAGTTCTTC
TRBJ2-3 | . | TRBV14 | . | CASSHWSTDTQYF | TGTGCCAGCAGCCATTGGAGCACAGATACGCAGTATTTT
TRBJ2-3 | . | TRBV6-1 | . | CASSEIWGTNTQYF | TGTGCCAGCAGTGAAATTTGGGGGACAAATACGCAGTATTTT
TRBJ2-1 | . | TRBV28 | . | CASSPQGGSYNEQFF | TGTGCCAGCAGTCCCCAGGGGGGGTCCTACAATGAGCAGTTCTTC
TRBJ2-7 | few | TRBV4-1 | . | CASSQVWGLDEQYF | TGCGCCAGCAGCCAAGTGTGGGGTTTGGACGAGCAGTACTTC
TRBJ2-2 | . | TRBV5-1 | . | CASSTTSTGELFF | TGCGCCAGCAGCACTACCTCCACCGGGGAGCTGTTTTTT
TRBJ1-2 | few | TRBV5-5 | . | CASSFSRGAPANYGYTF | TGTGCCAGCAGCTTCTCAAGGGGGGCCCCAGCTAACTATGGCTACACCTTC
TRBJ2-7 | few | TRBV7-8 | . | CASSPPVRDEQYF | TGTGCCAGCAGCCCCCCTGTCCGGGACGAGCAGTACTTC
TRBJ2-1 | few | TRBV5-1 | . | CASSPEGGYSYNEQFF | TGCGCCAGCAGCCCCGAAGGCGGCTACTCCTACAATGAGCAGTTCTTC